Listed here are 3 T cell receptor beta chains from one sample, sequenced in a study of cytomegalovirus exposure and HLA in healthy donors. This PCR relied on a set of 60 Vbeta primers and 13 Jbeta primers. This table comes from immunoSEQ multiplex PCR, and its TCRdb copy is limited to in-frame clones, with some not included. The sample has 100,000 or so clones; around 86% are singletons. Sequences were obtained from PBMCs. Every receptor here comes from a man aged 25-40 years in good health and CMV-seropositive.

This chain joins TRBV13 and TRBJ2-1; D is ambiguous. The CDR3 loop spans 15 amino acids. CDR1 and CDR2 from the germline V gene are PRHDT and FYEKMQ (reference sequence). The V end lost 2 bases, the J end lost 6 bases, and 14 bases lay between the germline ends. The DNA for the CDR3 is TGTGCCAGCAGCTTACGGTGGTCCTCTGGCAATGAGCAGTTCTTC. Translating gives CASSLRWSSGNEQFF.

J is TRBJ2-5 and V is TRBV4-3; 12 bases match TRBD2. V shed 0 bases and J 5 bases; nucleotides not matched to a gene: 7. Germline CDR1 reads LGHNA; CDR2 reads YSLEER. The CDR3 is 17 residues long. The CDR3 here is CASSQDFTSGGRETQYF. CDR3 nucleotide sequence: TGCGCCAGCAGCCAAGACTTCACTAGCGGGGGGCGGGAGACCCAGTACTTC.

The chain carries TRBV4-1 and TRBJ2-1, with D possibly TRBD2 on 5 matching bases. This CDR3 region has 16 residues. V was pared by 3 bases and J by 2 bases, with 14 bases between. The germline V gene encodes CDR1 MGHRA and CDR2 YSYEKL. Here the CDR3 reads CASSHPSEEPYNEQFF. The DNA for the CDR3 is TGCGCCAGCAGCCACCCATCGGAGGAACCCTACAATGAGCAGTTCTTC.